One sample yielded the 20 T cell receptor beta chains listed below, sequenced in a study of siplizumab effects on memory and regulatory T cells. The assay was immunoSEQ multiplex PCR, and TCRdb's table has in-frame clones only and misses some. The sample includes about 15,000 clones, approximately 48% of them seen just once. It was at 37°C and for 5 to 7 days that the mixed lymphocyte reaction cells were cocultured. Which antigens these TCRs recognize remains unknown. The specimen was CFSE-low (dividing) CD4+ T cells sorted from an allogeneic mixed lymphocyte reaction. These receptors were obtained from a human donor in good health; the cells came from an allogeneic mixed lymphocyte reaction.

The chain is built from TRBV6-6 and TRBJ2-7; TRBD1 is a possible D gene (7 bases). V lost 8 bases, J lost 9 bases, and 20 bases lay in between. Germline V gene sequence: CDR1 MNHNY, CDR2 SVGAGI (reference sequence). The CDR3 totals 13 residues. The CDR3 here is CASCRQGGVVQYF. Here the CDR3 DNA reads TGTGCCAGCTGCCGTCAGGGGGGAGTGGTGCAGTACTTC.

This clone has only one observation. V usage is TRBV5-1 and J usage is TRBJ2-1; TRBD1 might be the D (5 bases). Trimming pared 0 bases from V and 8 bases from J, leaving 12 bases between. The CDR3 length is 14 residues. Per the germline V gene, CDR1 is SGHRS and CDR2 is YFSETQ. DNA of the CDR3: TGCGCCAGCAGCTTGGGACAGTCTGGCTATGAGCAGTTCTTC. This encodes CASSLGQSGYEQFF.

Details on this clone: The junction does not match germline at one end; this may be a read error. V usage is TRBV6-5 and J usage is TRBJ2-5; D gene unclear. The CDR3 loop spans 14 amino acids. CDR1 is MNHEY, CDR2 SVGAGI, per germline. CDR3 amino acids: CATSSRQKLETQYF. DNA of the CDR3: TGTGCCACCAGTTCCCGCCAGAAACTAGAGACCCAGTACTTC.

The V gene is TRBV18, the J gene TRBJ2-1; D might be TRBD1 (6 bases). The CDR3 spans 13 residues. V lost 4 bases, J lost 10 bases, and 14 bases lay in between. Germline loops: CDR1 KGHSH, CDR2 LQKENI. The CDR3 sequence: CASSQSRDTEQFF. Written as DNA, the CDR3 is TGTGCCAGCTCACAATCCCGGGACACAGAGCAGTTCTTC.

This clone was detected only a few times. The gene calls are TRBV18 and TRBJ2-7; D is undetermined. The CDR3 consists of 16 residues. CDR1 and CDR2 (germline): KGHSH, LQKENI. The ends were cut back, 2 bases at V and 6 bases at J, with 20 bases in the middle. CDR3 in amino acids: CASSPNLAGLSSEQYF. The CDR3 region has the DNA TGTGCCAGCTCACCAAATCTGGCAGGTCTGTCATCCGAGCAGTACTTC.

The gene calls are TRBV2 and TRBJ1-2; a weak D match, TRBD1 (5 bases). CDR3 length: 14 amino acids. The germline V and J ends were trimmed by 4 bases and 0 bases, with 9 bases remaining between them. Germline CDR1 reads SNHLY; CDR2 reads FYNNEI. The CDR3 spells CASSVRGANYGYTF. CDR3 bases: TGTGCCAGCAGTGTTAGGGGAGCTAACTATGGCTACACCTTC.

V gene TRBV7-9 combines with J gene TRBJ1-1; D is unclear. The CDR3 length is 14 residues. In germline, CDR1 is SEHNR, CDR2 FQNEAQ (reference sequence). V shed 6 bases and J shed 4 bases, with 15 bases lying between them. The chain's CDR3 is CASSTKVGGTEAFF. The CDR3 DNA is TGTGCCAGCAGTACAAAAGTCGGCGGCACTGAAGCTTTCTTT.

The chain has TRBV18 and TRBJ1-2; D remains ambiguous. In germline, CDR1 is KGHSH, CDR2 LQKENI. This CDR3 comprises 15 residues. V was cut by 3 bases and J by 0 bases, with 11 bases left in between. This CDR3 reads CASSPDLAANYGYTF. The CDR3 region has the DNA TGTGCCAGCTCACCGGACCTAGCCGCTAACTATGGCTACACCTTC.

This clone was detected only once. The chain couples TRBV29-1 to TRBJ1-1, with 7 positions matching TRBD1. From germline, CDR1 is SQVTM and CDR2 ANQGSEA. CDR3 size: 12 residues. J was trimmed by 4 bases and V by 7 bases; bases with no gene match: 6. CDR3 DNA: TGCAGCGCTTCCAGGGGGTTCACTGAAGCTTTCTTT. It codes for CSASRGFTEAFF.

The chain couples TRBV7-2 to TRBJ2-2; D gene unclear. Germline V gene sequence: CDR1 SGHTA, CDR2 FQGNSA. Trimming took 0 bases from V and 0 from J, leaving 5 bases between them. The length of the CDR3 is 15 residues. CDR3: CASSLAGTNTGELFF. Here the CDR3 DNA reads TGTGCCAGCAGCTTAGCAGGGACGAACACCGGGGAGCTGTTTTTT.

By share of the sample, this clone is medium-sized (0.01 to 0.1%). CDR3 in amino acids: CASRPDRAGGYTF. The CDR3 DNA reads TGTGCCAGCAGACCGGACAGGGCGGGAGGCTACACCTTC. The chain links TRBV6-5 to TRBJ1-2; 8 bases align to TRBD1. V was clipped by 6 bases and J by 8 bases; unmatched bases: 8. The germline gives CDR1 MNHEY, CDR2 SVGAGI. The CDR3 contains 13 residues.

CDR3 loop: CASSLAQWTYEQYF. Written as DNA, the CDR3 is TGTGCCAGCAGCTTAGCGCAATGGACCTACGAGCAGTACTTC. V gene TRBV7-9 combines with J gene TRBJ2-7; D uncertain. Trimming cost V 0 bases and J 2 bases, with 8 bases left between them. CDR3 length: 14 amino acids. The V gene's germline CDR1 is SEHNR and CDR2 FQNEAQ (reference sequence).

V and J are TRBV7-2 and TRBJ2-1; D may correspond to TRBD1 or TRBD2 (6 bases each). Per germline, CDR1 SGHTA and CDR2 FQGNSA. The CDR3 extends over 16 amino acids. Trimming removed 1 base at V and 4 bases at J, with 14 bases between. The DNA of the CDR3 is TGTGCCAGCAGCTTAGTAGGGGGGACCTTATACAATGAGCAGTTCTTC. Encoded protein: CASSLVGGTLYNEQFF.

V gene TRBV7-9 combines with J gene TRBJ2-5; D is unresolved. V was pared by 4 bases and J by 5 bases, with 11 bases between. CDR1 and CDR2 from the germline V gene are SEHNR and FQNEAQ (reference sequence). The CDR3 length is 13 residues. CDR3 sequence: CASSSSPGETQYF. CDR3 coding DNA: TGTGCCAGCAGCTCGTCCCCCGGCGAGACCCAGTACTTC.

The CDR3 DNA reads as TGTGCCAGCAGGGTAGGTAACACTGAAGCTTTCTTT. Protein product: CASRVGNTEAFF. The chain combines TRBV25-1 with TRBJ1-1; unclear D gene. V lost 6 bases and J 2 bases, leaving 7 bases between the germline ends. Germline V CDR1 and CDR2: MGHDK, SYGVNS. The CDR3 is 12 amino acids.

This rearrangement joins TRBV14 to TRBJ1-1; TRBD1 matches at 7 bases. Germline V lookup: CDR1 SGHDN, CDR2 FVKESK. CDR3 length: 14 residues. V was clipped by 0 bases and J by 6 bases; unmatched bases: 4. The CDR3 loop reads CASSQEVRGAEAFF. CDR3 DNA sequence: TGTGCCAGCAGCCAAGAGGTCAGGGGGGCTGAAGCTTTCTTT.

The rearrangement joins TRBV5-6 to TRBJ1-1; TRBD1 aligns across 10 bases. Germline CDR1 and CDR2: SGHDT and YYEEEE. CDR3 length equals 14 residues. After removal of 5 bases from V and 10 bases from J, the junction contained 11 bases not matched to a gene. This CDR3 is CASRAGTGASGAFF. For the CDR3, the DNA is TGTGCCAGCAGGGCCGGGACAGGGGCATCAGGAGCTTTCTTT.

This sequence joins TRBV7-9 and TRBJ1-1; D unresolved. V was trimmed by 5 bases and J by 6 bases, leaving 7 bases between them. The CDR3 covers 11 residues. Germline lookup yields CDR1 SEHNR and CDR2 FQNEAQ (reference sequence). The CDR3 coding sequence is TGTGCCAGCAGCACGGTTGCTGAAGCTTTCTTT. Protein: CASSTVAEAFF.

The chain employs TRBV9 and TRBJ1-1, with D unresolved. Trimming took off 4 bases at V and 3 bases at J, with 16 bases between the two ends. Germline V lookup: CDR1 SGDLS, CDR2 YYNGEE. The CDR3 has 15 residues. DNA of the CDR3: TGTGCCAGCAGCCCCCGGGAAGGGTCGGACACTGAAGCTTTCTTT. It encodes CASSPREGSDTEAFF.

The chain recombines TRBV28 with TRBJ2-7; 7 bases map to TRBD1. Per germline, CDR1 MDHEN and CDR2 SYDVKM. After removal of 6 bases from V and 0 bases from J, the junction contained 8 bases not matched to a gene. This CDR3 region has 15 residues. The CDR3 protein is CASREQGSSSYEQYF. CDR3 DNA sequence: TGTGCCAGCAGAGAACAGGGGTCAAGCTCCTACGAGCAGTACTTC.